The rows below give T cell receptor beta chains drawn from one sample of a study of regulatory T cells in long-lasting Graves disease. TCRdb re-called the multiplex PCR reads with MiXCR, one entry per CDR3 protein. Among about 540,000 distinct CDR3 sequences listed, approximately 15% were seen once. A further study also used this sample, focusing on T cells in Graves' hyperthyroidism and ophthalmopathy.

The source material was peripheral blood mononuclear cells (PBMCs), sampled at new diagnosis, from a patient treated with antithyroid drugs. Every receptor here comes from a man aged 25 to 45 with Graves disease. The CDR3 runs from the conserved cysteine through the conserved F or W. The D gene is left open where the match is weak. Clone size is shown for a subset of rows, as once, few, many or a class of expanded clone.

j_call clone_size v_call d_call cdr3_nt cdr3_aa
TRBJ2-7 many TRBV5-1 . TGCGCCAGCAGCTTGGACTCCCTTGCCTACGAGCAGTACTTC CASSLDSLAYEQYF
TRBJ1-1 . TRBV6-2/TRBV6-3 . TGTGCCAGCAGCGGGACTCCAGAAGCTTTCTTT CASSGTPEAFF
TRBJ2-1 many TRBV29-1 TRBD2 TGCAGCGTATGGACTAGCGGGTCTGATGAGCAGTTCTTC CSVWTSGSDEQFF
TRBJ2-6 few TRBV27 . TGTGCCAGCAGTTTCTTCGGGGTTAATGGGGCCAACGTCCTGACTTTC CASSFFGVNGANVLTF
TRBJ2-1 many TRBV6-2/TRBV6-3 . TGTGCCAGCCATCCTGGGGCCAATGAGCAGTTCTTC CASHPGANEQFF
TRBJ2-7 few TRBV7-2 . TGTGCCAGCAGCTTAGTGGTCAGTACGGGCTACGAGCAGTACTTC CASSLVVSTGYEQYF
TRBJ1-3 few TRBV19 . TGTGCCAGCCGCCTTCGGGGCTCTGGAAACACCATATATTTT CASRLRGSGNTIYF
TRBJ2-7 . TRBV7-9 . TGTGCCAGCAGCTTAAGAGGTGCCTACGAGCAGTACTTC CASSLRGAYEQYF
TRBJ1-2 . TRBV29-1 . TGCAGCGTAAGACCCACATTCAGGGAGGAGGATGGCTACACCTTC CSVRPTFREEDGYTF
TRBJ2-3 many TRBV6-5 TRBD2 TGTGCCAGCAGTTATGCTAGCGGGAGTACCAGCACAGATACGCAGTATTTT CASSYASGSTSTDTQYF
TRBJ2-5 many TRBV6-1 TRBD2 TGTGCCAGCAGTCCGACTAGCGGGAGAGGAGAGACCCAGTACTTC CASSPTSGRGETQYF
TRBJ2-7 . TRBV6-1 TRBD1 TGTGCCAGCAGTGAAAACAGGGGCTCCAACGAGCAGTACTTC CASSENRGSNEQYF
TRBJ2-1 . TRBV19 . TGTGCCAGTAGTACCCACCCTGGACGCTCCTACAATGAGCAGTTCTTC CASSTHPGRSYNEQFF
TRBJ2-1 . TRBV27 . TGTGCCAGCAGTTTAATTGCGGGGTCCTACAATGAGCAGTTCTTC CASSLIAGSYNEQFF
TRBJ2-1 many TRBV29-1 TRBD2 TGCAGCGTTGGGGGACTAGCGGGAGGGCCCAATGAGCAGTTCTTC CSVGGLAGGPNEQFF
TRBJ2-1 . TRBV6-2/TRBV6-3 TRBD2 TGTGCCAGCAGCGCGGGACTAGCGGGAGGCGATGAGCAGTTCTTC CASSAGLAGGDEQFF
TRBJ1-6 many TRBV11-2 TRBD1 TGTGCCAGCAGCTTTCCGACAGGGGCGTCGGGAAATTCACCCCTCCACTTT CASSFPTGASGNSPLHF
TRBJ2-1 . TRBV11-2 . TGTGCCAGCAGTTTAAGGGGCGGGGCCTACGAGCAGTTCTTC CASSLRGGAYEQFF
TRBJ2-7 once TRBV25-1 . TGTGCCAGCAGTGAGTCGCGACGGCCGGGCTACGAGCAGTACTTC CASSESRRPGYEQYF
TRBJ2-7 many TRBV10-3 TRBD2 TGTGCCATCAGACCCTCCCCTAGCGGGTCCCAACGGCAGTACTTC CAIRPSPSGSQRQYF
TRBJ2-7 . TRBV7-9 TRBD2 TGTGCCAGCAGCCCTCCCTTCTCCGGGAGGGACTACGAGCAGTACTTC CASSPPFSGRDYEQYF
TRBJ2-1 . TRBV29-1 TRBD1 TGCAGCGTTGATGGAGACAGGGGCTTTTTGAATGAGCAGTTCTTC CSVDGDRGFLNEQFF
TRBJ2-1 many TRBV12-3/TRBV12-4 . TGTGCCAGCAGCTCCCCTGACACCCGTTCCCATGAGCAGTTCTTC CASSSPDTRSHEQFF
TRBJ2-2 . TRBV20-1 . TGCAGTGCTAGTAATGCTAACACCGGGGAGCTGTTTTTT CSASNANTGELFF
TRBJ2-4 . TRBV18 . TGTGCCAGCTCACCACTACAGGCGGTGGTGGAAAACATTCAGTACTTC CASSPLQAVVENIQYF
TRBJ2-7 many TRBV28 . TGTGCCAGCAGTTTAGGGCCCTCGGCCGAGCAGTACTTC CASSLGPSAEQYF
TRBJ1-1 many TRBV7-2 . TGCGCCAGCAGCTTTGGAGGGAACACTGAAGCTTTCTTT CASSFGGNTEAFF
TRBJ1-2 many TRBV29-1 . TGCAGCGTTGATGAGTGGCAGGACGGAGATGGCTACACCTTC CSVDEWQDGDGYTF
TRBJ2-1 many TRBV7-2 . TGTGCCAGCATCCCTCTGGCGGGGTCTACCTACAATGAGCAGTTCTTC CASIPLAGSTYNEQFF
TRBJ2-7 many TRBV12-3/TRBV12-4 . TGTGCCAGCAGTTTATTTTCCGCAGATAACGAGCAGTACTTC CASSLFSADNEQYF
TRBJ2-7 many TRBV7-2 TRBD1 TGTGCCAGCAGCCTCATCGTGGGACAGTTAAACGAGCAGTACTTC CASSLIVGQLNEQYF
TRBJ2-1 many TRBV15 TRBD2 TGTGCCACCAGCAAAAACGCGGGAGGCTCCTACAATGAGCAGTTCTTC CATSKNAGGSYNEQFF
TRBJ2-1 . TRBV27 . TGTGCCAGCAGTATGGACAGCCTCTCCTACAATGAGCAGTTCTTC CASSMDSLSYNEQFF
TRBJ2-1 many TRBV5-1 TRBD2 TGCGCCAGCAGCGGACCGCTGGGACTAGCGGACGGGAATGAGCAGTTCTTC CASSGPLGLADGNEQFF
TRBJ2-7 many TRBV6-1 . TGTGCCAGCAGTCGACTCGACGTATACGAGCAGTACTTC CASSRLDVYEQYF
TRBJ1-1 many TRBV11-2 TRBD1 TGTGCCAGCAGACGACAGGGTCTGGACACTGAAGCTTTCTTT CASRRQGLDTEAFF
TRBJ2-7 many TRBV24-1 . TGTGCCACCAGTGACTGGGACTTCGAAGAGCAGTACTTC CATSDWDFEEQYF
TRBJ2-2 many TRBV5-1 . TGCGCCAGCAGCTTGAGGTCAGGGGACACCGGGGAGCTGTTTTTT CASSLRSGDTGELFF
TRBJ2-2 many TRBV3-1 TRBD2 TGTGCCAGCAGCCAGCCTAGCGGGAACACCGGGGAGCTGTTTTTT CASSQPSGNTGELFF
TRBJ2-7 many TRBV20-1 . TGCAGTGCTAGATTCGCCGGTGTCTCCTACGAGCAGTACTTC CSARFAGVSYEQYF
TRBJ1-1 many TRBV15 . TGTGCCACCAGCAGGCGAGCGTGGGGCACTGAAGCTTTCTTT CATSRRAWGTEAFF
TRBJ2-3 many TRBV5-1 TRBD2 TGCGCCAGCTGGGGACTAGCGGGAGCCGATACGCAGTATTTT CASWGLAGADTQYF
TRBJ2-3 . TRBV19 TRBD2 TGTGCCAGTAGTAGGGGGACTAGGCCCAAGTGGACGGGAGCCACAGATACGCAGTATTTT CASSRGTRPKWTGATDTQYF
TRBJ1-1 . TRBV27 . TGTGCCAGCAGCCGAAAGGAAGGTAGAGCTTTCTTT CASSRKEGRAFF
TRBJ1-5 many TRBV12-3/TRBV12-4 . TGTGCCAGCAGTTTGGGATCGCTTCAGCCCCAGCATTTT CASSLGSLQPQHF
TRBJ2-6 many TRBV6-1 . TGTGCCAGCAGTGAAGCAGGATTTGCTGGGGCCAACGTCCTGACTTTC CASSEAGFAGANVLTF
TRBJ2-2 . TRBV24-1 . TGTGCCACCAGCGGGGCCGGGGAGCTGTTTTTT CATSGAGELFF
TRBJ2-7 many TRBV5-1 TRBD1 TGCGCCAGCAGCAGGGGACAGCACTACAGCTACGAGCAGTACTTC CASSRGQHYSYEQYF
TRBJ2-7 many TRBV28 . TGTGCCAGCAGTTTCTCCCCCCGCGAGCAGTACTTC CASSFSPREQYF
TRBJ2-3 many TRBV3-1 . TGTGCCAGCATAGGTCTGGGCACAGATACGCAGTATTTT CASIGLGTDTQYF
TRBJ2-7 few TRBV5-5 TRBD1 TGTGCCAGCAGCTTGGCGCTCGGGACAGGGGTTTACGAGCAGTACTTC CASSLALGTGVYEQYF
TRBJ1-1 many TRBV6-2/TRBV6-3 TRBD1 TGTGCCAGCAACGACAGGGTCCCGAACACTGAAGCTTTCTTT CASNDRVPNTEAFF
TRBJ2-7 many TRBV6-1 . TGTGCCAGCAGCGAAGTGGGATACTCCTACGAGCAGTACTTC CASSEVGYSYEQYF
TRBJ2-1 many TRBV20-1 TRBD2 TGCAGCACGAGCGGGAGGGCCTTGGCGAATGAGCAGTTCTTC CSTSGRALANEQFF
TRBJ2-7 many TRBV11-2 . TGTGCCAGCAGCCTCCGGCGGATGTTTTCCGTCGAGCAGTACTTC CASSLRRMFSVEQYF
TRBJ2-7 . TRBV20-1 TRBD2 TGCAGTGCTAGAGATCCTAGCGGGAGGGCTTACGAGCAGTACTTC CSARDPSGRAYEQYF
TRBJ2-7 few TRBV14 . TGTGCCAGCAGCGAACTAGTTTCCTACGAGCAGTACTTC CASSELVSYEQYF
TRBJ1-1 . TRBV18 . TGTGCCAGCTCACCTATATCGGGGGGGATTAACACTGAAGCTTTCTTT CASSPISGGINTEAFF
TRBJ2-4 few TRBV11-2 TRBD1 TGTGCCAGCAGCTGGGACAGGGGGTTAGCCAAAAACATTCAGTACTTC CASSWDRGLAKNIQYF